A selection of T cell receptor beta chains follows, all from one sample in a study of CD8+ T cells in alopecia areata. The assay was immunoSEQ multiplex PCR, and TCRdb's table has in-frame clones only and misses some. Here the sample spans more than 110,000 clones, roughly 50% being singletons. The specimen comprised CD8+ T cells sorted from blood, sampled at week 4, from a patient treated with tofacitinib. Every receptor here comes from a human donor with alopecia areata. CDR3s include the opening cysteine and the closing phenylalanine or tryptophan. A D gene is named only where the DNA matches it firmly. Not all rows give a size; the values are once, few, many and, for expanded clones, a class.

clone_size	v_call	j_call	d_call	cdr3_aa	cdr3_nt
NA	TRBV10-3	TRBJ2-1	NA	CAISEPPVGGFEQFF	TGTGCCATCAGTGAGCCACCAGTCGGGGGATTCGAGCAGTTCTTC
NA	TRBV27	TRBJ1-5	NA	CASSSGDGNQPQHF	TGTGCCAGCAGTTCTGGGGACGGGAATCAGCCCCAGCATTTT
NA	TRBV6-6	TRBJ1-5	NA	CASSSQQAGQPQHF	TGTGCCAGCAGTTCGCAGCAGGCGGGCCAGCCCCAGCATTTT
once	TRBV4-3	TRBJ2-1	TRBD2	CASSHDSGGSNNEQFF	TGCGCCAGCAGCCATGACAGCGGGGGGTCAAACAATGAGCAGTTCTTC
NA	TRBV16	TRBJ2-7	TRBD2	CASSLRRGGQDEQYF	TGTGCCAGCAGCCTTCGGCGGGGGGGCCAGGACGAGCAGTACTTC
NA	TRBV5-1	TRBJ1-1	NA	CASSLDSNTEAFF	TGCGCCAGCAGCTTGGATAGTAACACTGAAGCTTTCTTT
few	TRBV10-3	TRBJ2-1	TRBD1	CAISDRDRGRGEQFF	TGTGCCATCAGTGACCGGGACAGGGGGCGAGGTGAGCAGTTCTTC
NA	TRBV7-8	TRBJ1-5	NA	CASDHTPYSNQPQHF	TGTGCCAGCGATCACACACCTTATAGCAATCAGCCCCAGCATTTT
NA	TRBV30	TRBJ1-1	NA	CAWSGGMNTEAFF	TGTGCCTGGAGTGGGGGGATGAACACTGAAGCTTTCTTT
NA	TRBV6-5	TRBJ2-7	NA	CASSYSEGKDEQYF	TGTGCCAGCAGTTACTCGGAGGGAAAAGACGAGCAGTACTTC